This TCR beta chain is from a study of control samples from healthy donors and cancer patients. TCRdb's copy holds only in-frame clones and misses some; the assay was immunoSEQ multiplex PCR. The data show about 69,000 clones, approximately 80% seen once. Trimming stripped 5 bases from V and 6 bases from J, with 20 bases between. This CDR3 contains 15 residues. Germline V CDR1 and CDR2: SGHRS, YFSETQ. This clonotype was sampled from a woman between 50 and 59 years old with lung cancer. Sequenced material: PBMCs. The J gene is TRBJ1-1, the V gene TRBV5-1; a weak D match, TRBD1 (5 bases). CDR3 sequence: CASSNNGRGWSEAFF. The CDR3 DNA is TGCGCCAGCAGTAATAATGGACGGGGGTGGTCTGAAGCTTTCTTT.